This TCR beta chain stems from a study of T cells after yellow fever vaccination (dated by TCRdb to the late 2010s). For context, the study as a whole: The SMART-Seq v4 Ultra Low Input RNA kit was used to prepare libraries from fractions with low cell numbers. To follow T-cell clones before and after both primary and booster YFV17D yellow fever vaccination, bulk TCR alpha and beta repertoires underwent longitudinal sequencing. Blood samples were taken at several timepoints before and after primary and secondary immunization, and bulk PBMC replicates and cell subsets were isolated. The cohort comprised two healthy male donors, one aged 18 to 29 and one aged 30 to 40 years.

As to this clonotype: Its recognized antigen is unknown. There are no base qualities to consult, and no much larger clone falls within one base.

Inclusive of the bounding cysteine and phenylalanine, the CDR3 is 15 residues long. Only the CDR3 DNA stays, 45 bases, in frame from base 1. The germline V gene sets CDR1 to SGHTA and CDR2 to FQGTGA. Deletion took 5 bases off V and 8 bases off J, with a span of 19 bases between the germline ends. Results and caveats for the whole study, not just this receptor: The study included only two donors, which limits how far the findings can be generalized. A small fraction of clonotypes showed up in both the CD4 and CD8 compartments, probably as a result of convergent recombination. The secondary T-cell response was found to be weaker but faster than the primary response, with a peak reached on day 5 rather than on day 15. After the booster, most clones that had expanded after primary vaccination were detected again (roughly 95% of CD4 and around nine tenths of CD8), suggesting broad maintenance of memory. Because abundant contaminating clonotypes from the bulk population could be contained in FACS-sorted repertoires, computational filtering was required.

The treatment or condition label here, explained by the study, means: live attenuated yellow fever vaccine strain. Two biological replicates of bulk PBMCs were collected at each blood-draw timepoint. PBMCs were isolated from peripheral blood using a standard Ficoll-Paque protocol. TriZol was used to extract RNA from bulk PBMCs, CD4 and CD8 fractions, and dextramer-positive and dextramer-negative fractions. Synthesis of TCR cDNA relied on 5'RACE template switching, a step that introduced a universal primer site along with unique molecular identifiers. Priming of cDNA synthesis was performed from both the TCR alpha and TCR beta constant segments. Two PCR steps were used to amplify libraries, with sample barcodes and sequencing adapters being added in the second step. Sequencing of libraries was performed on Illumina HiSeq 2500 (2x100 bp) or NovaSeq (2x150 bp). In the original analysis: Demultiplexing of reads and collapsing into UMI consensus sequences were performed with MIGEC, and V(D)J alignment was carried out with MiXCR. Vaccine-responding clonotypes were defined with edgeR using replicate PBMC samples, requiring FDR below 0.01 and a log2 fold change above 5 up to day 15. Bulk clonotypes were assigned CD4 or CD8 identity according to which sequenced CD4 or CD8 repertoire held them at higher abundance. In TCRdb, the public reads were trimmed at Q25 with fastp and aligned with MiXCR, with productive beta chains retained. Rows are combined by CDR3 protein, so each entry shows the most common genes and DNA. The V and J calls come from TCRdb's annotation, not from the publication. For this sample the table gives 550,000 to 750,000 distinct CDR3 sequences, of which about 14% were detected only once. The ten largest clones represent over 12% of the sample.

This receptor was obtained from a man aged 30 to 39 who received the YFV17D yellow fever vaccine. Sequenced material: PBMCs, taken on the day of the yellow fever booster vaccination. Here the chain combines TRBV7-3 and TRBJ2-1; matching of 5 bases hints at TRBD1 as the D gene. The DNA sequence is given as TGTGCCAGCAGCCCCAGGGTCCAAAGAGGAGATGAGCAGTTCTTC. Translated, it gives CASSPRVQRGDEQFF.